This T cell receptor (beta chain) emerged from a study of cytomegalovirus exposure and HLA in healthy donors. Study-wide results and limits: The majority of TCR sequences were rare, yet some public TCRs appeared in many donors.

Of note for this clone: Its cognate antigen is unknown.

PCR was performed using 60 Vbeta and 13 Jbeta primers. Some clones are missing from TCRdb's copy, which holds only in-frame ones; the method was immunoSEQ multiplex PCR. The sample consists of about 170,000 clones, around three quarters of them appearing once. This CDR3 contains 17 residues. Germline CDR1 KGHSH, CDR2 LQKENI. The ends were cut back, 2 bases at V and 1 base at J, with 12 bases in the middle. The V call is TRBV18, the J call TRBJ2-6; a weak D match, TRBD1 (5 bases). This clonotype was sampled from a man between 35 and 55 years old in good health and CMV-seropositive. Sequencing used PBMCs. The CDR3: CASSPGAQTSGANVLTF. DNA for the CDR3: TGTGCCAGCTCACCAGGGGCCCAAACGTCTGGGGCCAACGTCCTGACTTTC.